These T cell receptor beta chains were read from a single sample in a study of OX40 agonist ivuxolimab in advanced cancers. Produced via immunoSEQ multiplex PCR; TCRdb's table is partial and in-frame only. The data contain about 19,000 clones, more than 60% of them singletons. Sequenced here: CD4+ or CD8+ T cells sorted from blood, sampled in a trial of the OX40 agonist ivuxolimab. The receptors come from an adult with an advanced solid tumor such as melanoma, head and neck, liver or kidney cancer. The CDR3 runs from the conserved cysteine through the conserved F or W. D genes are given only for firm matches. Not every row has a clone size; where given, it reads once, few, many or a size class.

d_gene	abundance	v_gene	j_gene	CDR3nt	CDR3aa
TRBD1	.	TRBV7-7	TRBJ1-5	TGTGCCAGCAGCCACAATCCCCCCGGACAGGCTCGTGGCAATCAGCCCCAGCATTTT	CASSHNPPGQARGNQPQHF
.	.	TRBV7-8	TRBJ1-5	TGTGCCAGCAGCCCCCTCGGGGGATCGTCCAATCAGCCCCAGCATTTT	CASSPLGGSSNQPQHF
.	.	TRBV19	TRBJ1-6	TGTGCCAGTAGTATACAGGCGTCTAATTCACCCCTCCACTTT	CASSIQASNSPLHF
.	.	TRBV7-9	TRBJ2-7	TGTGCCAGCAGCCCCTTGGGGGACGAGCAGTACTTC	CASSPLGDEQYF
TRBD2	.	TRBV5-4	TRBJ2-7	TGTGCCAGCAGCTTGGACCGGGGGGACTACGAGCAGTACTTC	CASSLDRGDYEQYF
.	few	TRBV18	TRBJ2-7	TGTGCCAGCTCACTTACGGACCGAAACTCCTACGAGCAGTACTTC	CASSLTDRNSYEQYF
.	.	TRBV4-3	TRBJ1-4	TGCGCCAGCAGCCAAGAATCGACGGACGATAATGAAAAACTGTTTTTT	CASSQESTDDNEKLFF
TRBD2	.	TRBV9	TRBJ2-7	TGTGCCAGCAGCGTAGGCGGGGGGCAGGACGAGCAGTACTTC	CASSVGGGQDEQYF
.	few	TRBV28	TRBJ1-5	TGTGCCAGCACCCTTCACCTGGTTTCGGGCAATCAGCCCCAGCATTTT	CASTLHLVSGNQPQHF
.	.	TRBV7-9	TRBJ2-7	TGTGCCAGCAGCTTAGATCCAGGGGCCTACGAGCAGTACTTC	CASSLDPGAYEQYF
.	.	TRBV6-6	TRBJ2-5	TGTGCCAGCAACGAGCGGACCCAAGAGACCCAGTACTTC	CASNERTQETQYF
.	.	TRBV28	TRBJ2-7	TGTGCCAGCAGTTGGAGGGGCCCTCGGGTCTACGAGCAGTACTTC	CASSWRGPRVYEQYF
.	medium-sized	TRBV19	TRBJ2-7	TGTGCCAGTAGTAGCGGGACTGCCTACGAGCAGTACTTC	CASSSGTAYEQYF
.	.	TRBV14	TRBJ1-3	TGTGCCAGCAGCCAAGTTTTTCGGGCCAGCTCTGGAAACACCATATATTTT	CASSQVFRASSGNTIYF
.	.	TRBV13	TRBJ2-4	TGTGCCAGCAGCTCCCGAGCTGCTTTTAGCATTCAGTACTTC	CASSSRAAFSIQYF
TRBD1	.	TRBV2	TRBJ2-7	TGTGCCAGCAGTGGACAGGGGCACACCTACGAGCAGTACTTC	CASSGQGHTYEQYF
.	.	TRBV4-2	TRBJ1-1	TGTGCCAGCAGCCAAGATGGGGCAGGCATGAACACTGAAGCTTTCTTT	CASSQDGAGMNTEAFF
TRBD2	medium-sized	TRBV27	TRBJ2-1	TGTGCCAGCAGTTTTCTTATAAGCGGGGGCCGGAGAGATCCCTACAATGAGCAGTTCTTC	CASSFLISGGRRDPYNEQFF
.	.	TRBV19	TRBJ2-1	TGTGCCAGTACCCGGGTTCTCTGGACAAATGAGCAGTTCTTC	CASTRVLWTNEQFF
.	.	TRBV5-4	TRBJ1-1	TGTGCCAGCAGCCTTCCTATGGACACTGAAGCTTTCTTT	CASSLPMDTEAFF
.	.	TRBV2	TRBJ2-1	TGTGCCAGCAGTGAAACCTACAATGAGCAGTTCTTC	CASSETYNEQFF
.	.	TRBV6-6	TRBJ2-5	TGTGCCAGCAGTTACTCCCAATCAGAAACCCAGTACTTC	CASSYSQSETQYF
.	.	TRBV28	TRBJ1-1	TGTGCCAGCAACCCCTCGGGGTACACTGAAGCTTTCTTT	CASNPSGYTEAFF
TRBD1	.	TRBV19	TRBJ1-1	TGTGCCAGTAGTATAGACGCCGTAACAGGGGGATGGAAAGCTTTCTTT	CASSIDAVTGGWKAFF
.	.	TRBV4-2	TRBJ2-1	TGTGCCATCCCCACTGGGGGGGAGCAGTTCTTC	CAIPTGGEQFF